Below are 12 T cell receptor beta chains sequenced from a single sample in a study of T cell responses to AZD1222 COVID-19 vaccine. The assay was immunoSEQ multiplex PCR, and TCRdb's table has in-frame clones only and misses some. The sample records 130,000 to 150,000 clones, around 90% being singletons. Here the sequenced sample was peripheral blood, taken on day 0 of AZD1222 vaccination. All receptors derive from an adult in good health.

V and J are TRBV9 and TRBJ2-1, with 8 positions matching TRBD2. The CDR3 runs to 17 residues. V lost 5 bases and J lost 0; bases outside the gene matches: 10. Germline lookup yields CDR1 SGDLS and CDR2 YYNGEE. Here the CDR3 reads CASSGGREAYSYNEQFF. CDR3 DNA sequence: TGTGCCAGCAGTGGGGGGCGGGAGGCCTACTCCTACAATGAGCAGTTCTTC.

The rearrangement joins TRBV4-3 to TRBJ2-7; 9 bases are a match to TRBD1. V shed 3 bases, J shed 2 bases, and the junction held 2 bases outside the gene matches. The CDR3 runs to 14 residues. CDR1 is LGHNA, CDR2 YSLEER, per germline. For the CDR3, the DNA is TGCGCCAGCAGCCACCGACAGGGGGCCTACGAGCAGTACTTC. It specifies CASSHRQGAYEQYF.

The chain links TRBV7-9 to TRBJ1-1; perhaps TRBD1 as D (6 bases). Trimming pared 1 base from V and 0 bases from J, leaving 9 bases between. The germline gives CDR1 SEHNR, CDR2 FQNEAQ (reference sequence). The length of the CDR3 is 15 residues. CDR3 loop: CASSLVGGLNTEAFF. The CDR3 region has the DNA TGTGCCAGCAGCTTAGTTGGGGGCCTGAACACTGAAGCTTTCTTT.

This CDR3 is CASSLAWQGPSYEQYF. The CDR3 bases are TGTGCCAGCAGCTTGGCCTGGCAGGGCCCCTCCTACGAGCAGTACTTC. The V gene is TRBV5-5, the J gene TRBJ2-7, with D possibly matching TRBD1 (5 bases). CDR3 size: 16 residues. Germline loops: CDR1 SGHKS, CDR2 YYEKEE (reference sequence). Trimming pared 0 bases from V and 0 bases from J, leaving 13 bases between.

The rearrangement joins TRBV19 to TRBJ1-5; D possibly corresponds to TRBD1 (5 bases). The germline V gene has CDR1 LNHDA and CDR2 SQIVND (reference sequence). The CDR3 has 14 residues. Trimming cost V 6 bases and J 1 base, with 10 bases left between them. The CDR3 reads CASSPSGSNQPQHF. The DNA for the CDR3 is TGTGCCAGTAGCCCCTCAGGGAGCAATCAGCCCCAGCATTTT.

This chain links TRBV27 with TRBJ2-7, with 7 bases aligning to TRBD2. The V and J ends lost 2 bases and 2 bases, in that order; junction bases with no gene match: 3. CDR3 length equals 14 residues. Germline V CDR1 and CDR2: MNHEY, SMNVEV (reference sequence). The CDR3 region is CASSLMGLTYEQYF. Written as DNA, the CDR3 is TGTGCCAGCAGTTTAATGGGACTAACCTACGAGCAGTACTTC.

This sequence joins TRBV7-6 and TRBJ2-1; 8 bases fit TRBD2. After removal of 5 bases from V and 2 bases from J, the junction contained 14 bases not matched to a gene. Germline V gene lookup returns CDR1 SGHVS and CDR2 FNYEAQ. The CDR3 has 18 residues. In DNA form, the CDR3 reads TGTGCCAGCAGCCCAGCGGTCCCTAGCGGGCCCGCCTACAATGAGCAGTTCTTC. It yields the protein CASSPAVPSGPAYNEQFF.

This clone was seen once. The chain couples TRBV9 to TRBJ1-3, with D hard to call. The CDR3 runs 14 residues. Germline V gives CDR1 SGDLS, CDR2 YYNGEE. The germline V and J ends were trimmed by 0 bases and 6 bases, with 10 bases remaining between them. The CDR3 DNA is TGTGCCAGCAGCGTAGCCCAGGAACCAAACACCATATATTTT. As protein: CASSVAQEPNTIYF.

The chain has TRBV6-1 and TRBJ2-1; 10 bases agree with TRBD2. The germline V gene encodes CDR1 MNHNS and CDR2 SASEGT. The CDR3 covers 15 residues. V lost 2 bases to trimming and J lost 10 bases; unmatched junction nucleotides: 8. The chain's CDR3 is CASSEMGLAGVEQFF. The CDR3 coding sequence is TGTGCCAGCAGTGAAATGGGGCTAGCGGGAGTCGAGCAGTTCTTC.

The chain couples TRBV5-6 to TRBJ1-1, with D possibly matching TRBD1 (5 bases). The CDR3 totals 16 residues. V gave up 6 bases and J gave up 0 bases, with 18 bases separating them. Germline-derived CDR1 and CDR2 are SGHDT and YYEEEE. The CDR3 here is CASTPQALRMNTEAFF. CDR3 in DNA: TGTGCCAGCACCCCACAGGCCTTACGAATGAACACTGAAGCTTTCTTT.

This clone was seen just once. V is TRBV5-1 and J is TRBJ2-2, with D perhaps being TRBD1 or TRBD2 (5 bases each). V was clipped by 2 bases and J by 4 bases, with 6 bases between them. CDR1 and CDR2 from the germline V gene are SGHRS and YFSETQ. The CDR3 runs to 13 residues. The CDR3 here is CASSLGTTGELFF. Written as DNA, the CDR3 is TGCGCCAGCAGCTTAGGGACCACCGGGGAGCTGTTTTTT.

The chain recombines TRBV6-5 with TRBJ2-3; TRBD2 aligns across 12 bases. This CDR3 spans 13 amino acids. V was pared by 7 bases and J by 6 bases, with 2 bases of the junction left unmatched. The V gene's germline CDR1 is MNHEY and CDR2 SVGAGI. CDR3 amino acids: CASTGLAGDTQYF. CDR3 bases: TGTGCCAGCACCGGACTAGCGGGGGATACGCAGTATTTT.